This T cell receptor (beta chain) emerged from a study of OX40 agonist ivuxolimab in advanced cancers. For the study at large: The diagnoses of dose-escalation patients were hepatocellular carcinoma, melanoma, renal cell or head and neck cancer.

Profiling relied on immunoSEQ multiplex PCR, and the TCRdb table lists in-frame clones only, not all of them. The table lists more than 65,000 clones, 88% of them singletons. Individuals having autoimmune disease history or systemic immunosuppression were not enrolled. This CDR3 spans 14 amino acids. CDR1 is SGDLS, CDR2 YYNGEE, per germline. The V gene end was trimmed by 0 bases and the J gene end by 7 bases; junction bases not matched to a gene: 5. The TCR comes from an adult with an advanced solid tumor such as melanoma, head and neck, liver or kidney cancer. The specimen comprised CD4+ or CD8+ T cells sorted from blood, sampled in a trial of the OX40 agonist ivuxolimab. V gene TRBV9 combines with J gene TRBJ1-2; 8 positions match TRBD1. CDR3 sequence: CASSVAGTGGGYTF. The DNA for the CDR3 is TGTGCCAGCAGCGTAGCCGGGACAGGTGGTGGCTACACCTTC.